The 22 T cell receptor beta chains given below trace back to one sample, sequenced in a study of Tregs in tolerant kidney transplant recipients. Sequencing used immunoSEQ multiplex PCR; TCRdb keeps in-frame clones, though not all of them. The table records about 110,000 clones, nearly 90% of them present only once. The material was CD4+ T cells from blood, obtained before the transplant. The receptors here all came from a human donor who received a combined kidney and bone marrow transplant.

This clone has only one observation. This chain links TRBV5-4 with TRBJ2-1, with 11 bases aligning to TRBD1. CDR1 SGHNT and CDR2 YYREEE come from the germline V gene (reference sequence). Unmatched junction bases numbered 13, after V lost 4 bases and J lost 7 bases. CDR3 length: 17 amino acids. The CDR3 loop reads CASSPDPLGQGENEQFF. CDR3 DNA sequence: TGTGCCAGCAGCCCTGACCCTTTGGGACAGGGGGAAAATGAGCAGTTCTTC.

The sample holds a few counts of this clone. V usage is TRBV6-5 and J usage is TRBJ1-5; unclear D gene. The CDR3 has 13 amino acids. The germline V gene has CDR1 MNHEY and CDR2 SVGAGI. The V gene lost 2 bases and the J gene lost 5 bases, with 7 bases spanning the gap. CDR3 loop: CASSYRQDQPQHF. CDR3 coding DNA: TGTGCCAGCAGTTACAGGCAGGATCAGCCCCAGCATTTT.

V is TRBV6-6 and J is TRBJ1-1, with D perhaps TRBD1 (6 bases). Germline CDR1 reads MNHNY; CDR2 reads SVGAGI (reference sequence). V was trimmed by 6 bases and J by 8 bases, leaving 19 bases between them. CDR3 length: 14 residues. CDR3 region: CASSLELNRVEAFF. DNA of the CDR3: TGTGCCAGCAGCTTAGAACTAAACAGGGTGGAAGCTTTCTTT.

The chain couples TRBV7-2 to TRBJ2-3; D gene ambiguous. Germline V lookup: CDR1 SGHTA, CDR2 FQGNSA. CDR3 length equals 11 residues. V lost 5 bases and J 3 bases, leaving 3 bases between the germline ends. The CDR3 DNA is TGTGCCAGCAGCCCAACAGATACGCAGTATTTT. Its protein product is CASSPTDTQYF.

Only one count was recorded for this clone. The chain has TRBV7-2 and TRBJ2-7, with 11 positions matching TRBD2. The CDR3 covers 15 residues. CDR1 SGHTA and CDR2 FQGNSA come from the germline V gene. V lost 5 bases, J lost 3 bases, and 6 bases stayed unmatched. In DNA, the CDR3 is TGTGCCAGCAGCCTAGGAGGGACTAGCGGCTACGAGCAGTACTTC. Amino acids: CASSLGGTSGYEQYF.

The rearrangement links TRBV9 to TRBJ1-1; D unclear. The CDR3 consists of 13 residues. Trimming left V 0 bases short and J 3 bases short, with 6 bases between. Germline assignment: CDR1 SGDLS and CDR2 YYNGEE. The CDR3 coding sequence is TGTGCCAGCAGCGTAGCTCGGGACACTGAAGCTTTCTTT. Its protein product is CASSVARDTEAFF.

This clone was detected only once. The CDR3 nucleotides are TGTGCCAGCAGCTTAGGACTCGACCGGGAGACCCAGTACTTC. This encodes CASSLGLDRETQYF. V usage is TRBV7-2 and J usage is TRBJ2-5; D ambiguous. Trimming pared 1 base from V and 5 bases from J, leaving 11 bases between. CDR1 and CDR2 (germline): SGHTA, FQGNSA. The length of the CDR3 is 14 residues.

The V and J genes are TRBV19 and TRBJ2-3, with a tentative D call TRBD2 (5 bases). The CDR3 is made up of 17 amino acids. Germline CDR1 and CDR2: LNHDA and SQIVND (reference sequence). The V end lost 1 base, the J end lost 0 bases, and 14 bases lay between the germline ends. DNA of the CDR3: TGTGCCAGTAGTATAGGAGTTCGGCCTAGCAGCACAGATACGCAGTATTTT. Its translation is CASSIGVRPSSTDTQYF. The whole variable domain, filled in from reference TRBV19 and TRBJ2-3, reads DGGITQSPKYLFRKEGQNVTLSCEQNLNHDAMYWYRQDPGQGLRLIYYSQIVNDFQKGDIAEGYSVSREKKESFPLTVTSAQKNPTAFYLCASSIGVRPSSTDTQYFGPGTRLTVL.

The chain couples TRBV6-1 to TRBJ2-3, with 7 bases that match TRBD1. The V gene end was trimmed by 4 bases and the J gene end by 4 bases; junction bases not matched to a gene: 5. Germline V gene lookup returns CDR1 MNHNS and CDR2 SASEGT. The CDR3 has 14 residues. The CDR3 DNA reads TGTGCCAGCAGTGGACAGGGTTTGGCAGATACGCAGTATTTT. Its protein is CASSGQGLADTQYF.

J is TRBJ2-3 and V is TRBV4-3, with a possible D match to TRBD2 (6 bases). The CDR3 has 15 amino acids. Germline V gene lookup returns CDR1 LGHNA and CDR2 YSLEER. V lost 0 bases and J 2 bases, leaving 9 bases between the germline ends. Here the CDR3 reads CASSQDRGATDTQYF. The CDR3, as DNA: TGCGCCAGCAGCCAAGATCGCGGGGCCACAGATACGCAGTATTTT.

The chain combines TRBV13 with TRBJ2-5; 7 bases align to TRBD1. V shed 5 bases and J 2 bases; nucleotides not matched to a gene: 5. Germline CDR1 is PRHDT and CDR2 is FYEKMQ (reference sequence). CDR3 length equals 14 residues. DNA for the CDR3: TGTGCCAGCAGCCAAAGGGACAGACAAGAGACCCAGTACTTC. Amino acids: CASSQRDRQETQYF.

The chain employs TRBV19 and TRBJ1-2; perhaps TRBD1 as D (6 bases). CDR3 length: 15 residues. Germline V CDR1 and CDR2: LNHDA, SQIVND (reference sequence). V lost 3 bases and J lost 2, with 13 bases in between. CDR3 sequence: CASSMGLQGNYGYTF. The CDR3 bases are TGTGCCAGTAGTATGGGATTACAGGGAAACTATGGCTACACCTTC.

This sequence joins TRBV2 and TRBJ2-1, with D perhaps TRBD1 (5 bases). The CDR3 has 13 amino acids. With 5 bases removed from V and 7 bases from J, the gap between germline ends came to 12 bases. Germline values: CDR1 SNHLY, CDR2 FYNNEI. The CDR3 DNA reads as TGTGCCAGCAGTAGCCAGGGTTCGAATGAGCAGTTCTTC. Translated: CASSSQGSNEQFF.

In its sample, this clone was seen once. The chain joins TRBV4-3 to TRBJ1-1; D may be TRBD1 (5 bases). This CDR3 contains 13 residues. Germline-derived CDR1 and CDR2 are LGHNA and YSLEER. The germline V and J ends were trimmed by 1 base and 10 bases, with 13 bases remaining between them. CDR3 sequence (DNA): TGCGCCAGCAGCCAAGGGCGTACGGGGGGAGCTTTCTTT. This translates into CASSQGRTGGAFF.

The chain carries TRBV4-1 and TRBJ2-5; tentative D call: TRBD2 (6 bases). Germline CDR1 and CDR2: MGHRA and YSYEKL. This CDR3 is built from 17 residues. Trimming removed 4 bases from V and 8 bases from J, with 26 bases in between. The CDR3 region has the DNA TGCGCCAGCAGCCCACTAGCTTCTGGACCACCTATTCTTACCCAGTACTTC. As protein: CASSPLASGPPILTQYF.

The V and J genes are TRBV11-2 and TRBJ2-1, with D unclear. V was clipped by 6 bases and J by 9 bases, with 12 bases between them. This CDR3 spans 12 amino acids. Germline V lookup: CDR1 SGHAT, CDR2 FQNNGV. CDR3 sequence reads: CASSQSQREQFF. The CDR3 DNA is TGTGCCAGCAGTCAGTCACAACGTGAGCAGTTCTTC.

V gene TRBV7-2 combines with J gene TRBJ2-7; 7 bases map to TRBD1. The ends lost 1 base at V and 2 bases at J; junction bases unmatched: 5. The CDR3 is made up of 15 amino acids. Germline V gene sequence: CDR1 SGHTA, CDR2 FQGNSA. The DNA of the CDR3 is TGTGCCAGCAGCTTAGGGACAGGTTCTCCCTACGAGCAGTACTTC. Protein: CASSLGTGSPYEQYF.

The chain employs TRBV28 and TRBJ2-7; 8 nucleotides match TRBD2. V was pared by 3 bases and J by 4 bases, with 5 bases of the junction left unmatched. The germline CDR1 and CDR2 sequences are MDHEN and SYDVKM. The CDR3 spans 14 residues. The CDR3 loop reads CASSLAAGAYEQYF. The CDR3, as DNA: TGTGCCAGCAGTTTGGCAGCGGGAGCGTACGAGCAGTACTTC.

This chain joins TRBV18 and TRBJ2-5; 8 nucleotides agree with TRBD1. The CDR3 runs 14 residues. V lost 2 bases to trimming and J lost 3 bases; unmatched junction nucleotides: 2. The germline CDR1 and CDR2 sequences are KGHSH and LQKENI. The CDR3 is CASSPYRGEETQYF. CDR3 DNA sequence: TGTGCCAGCTCACCATACAGGGGGGAAGAGACCCAGTACTTC.

This chain links TRBV19 with TRBJ2-7; 10 nucleotides line up with TRBD1. CDR3 length equals 15 residues. After removal of 5 bases from V and 0 bases from J, the junction contained 4 bases not matched to a gene. The V gene's germline CDR1 is LNHDA and CDR2 SQIVND (reference sequence). CDR3 in amino acids: CASSARQGASYEQYF. CDR3 DNA sequence: TGTGCCAGTAGTGCACGACAGGGGGCCTCCTACGAGCAGTACTTC.

This chain uses TRBV9 with TRBJ2-7, with 7 bases identical to TRBD1. The CDR3 sequence is 14 residues long. V dropped 4 bases and J dropped 1; count of bases not matched to a gene: 5. CDR1 and CDR2 (germline): SGDLS, YYNGEE. The CDR3 nucleotides are TGTGCCAGCAGCCCCTGGGACAGTTCCTACGAGCAGTACTTC. Translated: CASSPWDSSYEQYF.

This clone was picked up one time. This chain uses TRBV27 with TRBJ2-4; tentative D call: TRBD1 (5 bases). CDR3 length: 14 amino acids. Trimming stripped 5 bases from V and 9 bases from J, with 17 bases between. Germline CDR1 is MNHEY and CDR2 is SMNVEV (reference sequence). CDR3 nucleotide sequence: TGTGCCAGCAGTCCGCCGGGCAGGGCGTCCATTCAGTACTTC. It specifies CASSPPGRASIQYF.